This record covers a single T cell receptor beta chain. Using immunoSEQ multiplex PCR, the repertoire was profiled, and TCRdb retains in-frame clones only, with some absent. The sample lists about 680,000 clones, 90% to 95% occurring once. This sample was taken from a study of shared clonotypes between healthy human individuals. Cells designated naive CD8 were CD45RO-negative and were positively selected for CCR7, with terminally differentiated effector memory CD45RA+ cells excluded. Germline-derived CDR1 and CDR2 are SQVTM and ANQGSEA. Between the trimmed V and J ends, which lost 4 bases and 6 bases, there was a span of 18 bases. The CDR3 sequence is 14 residues long.

This TCR came from a man aged 25 to 45 in good health. Specimen: naive CD8+ T cells sorted from blood. The chain links TRBV29-1 to TRBJ1-1; D might be TRBD1 (5 bases). CDR3 residues: CSVARGGLESEAFF. The CDR3 DNA is TGCAGCGTTGCACGCGGGGGTCTCGAGTCTGAAGCTTTCTTT.